Following are 24 T cell receptor beta chains from one sample sequenced in a study of OX40 agonist ivuxolimab in advanced cancers. The repertoire was sequenced with immunoSEQ multiplex PCR; TCRdb's copy has only in-frame clones and lacks some. Of fewer than 70,000 clones in the sample, 83% were seen once. Sequences were derived from CD4+ or CD8+ T cells sorted from blood, sampled in a trial of the OX40 agonist ivuxolimab. The source is an adult with an advanced solid tumor such as melanoma, head and neck, liver or kidney cancer.

The gene calls are TRBV6-6 and TRBJ2-7; 10 bases match TRBD2. V shed 0 bases and J 11 bases; nucleotides not matched to a gene: 4. The CDR3 is made up of 13 amino acids. The germline V gene encodes CDR1 MNHNY and CDR2 SVGAGI (reference sequence). CDR3 in amino acids: CASSYSSAGGEYF. In nucleotides, the CDR3 is TGTGCCAGCAGTTACTCCTCAGCGGGGGGGGAGTACTTC.

This clone was seen many times. This chain connects TRBV9 to TRBJ2-1; TRBD1 aligns across 9 bases. This CDR3 contains 13 residues. CDR1 is SGDLS and CDR2 is YYNGEE in the germline V gene. J was trimmed by 5 bases and V by 7 bases; bases with no gene match: 4. CDR3 sequence: CASGTGNNNEQFF. CDR3 sequence (DNA): TGTGCCAGCGGGACAGGGAACAACAATGAGCAGTTCTTC.

CDR3 nucleotide sequence: TGTGCCTGGGCTCGAGAGTCGTCCCAGTACTTC. Encoded protein: CAWARESSQYF. The J gene is TRBJ2-5, the V gene TRBV30; no reliable D call. Deletions cut 5 bases from V and 9 bases from J, with 13 bases between. CDR3 length: 11 amino acids. CDR1 GTSNPN and CDR2 SVGIG come from the germline V gene (reference sequence).

The CDR3 region has the DNA TGTGCCAGCAGCCCACCTCGTGAGGGTTCGACCACAGATACGCAGTATTTT. Translation: CASSPPREGSTTDTQYF. V and J are TRBV7-9 and TRBJ2-3; a weak D match, TRBD2 (5 bases). The CDR3 loop spans 17 amino acids. Looked up from germline, CDR1 is SEHNR and CDR2 is FQNEAQ (reference sequence). The V and J ends lost 5 bases and 2 bases respectively, with 20 bases between them.

This clone was observed a few times. V gene TRBV5-1 combines with J gene TRBJ2-6; 9 bases line up with TRBD1. The V gene's germline CDR1 is SGHRS and CDR2 YFSETQ. With V trimmed by 0 bases and J by 0 bases, 4 bases remained unmatched. CDR3 length: 18 residues. CDR3: CASSLEQGALSGANVLTF. The CDR3 nucleotides are TGCGCCAGCAGCTTGGAACAGGGGGCTCTCTCTGGGGCCAACGTCCTGACTTTC.

The CDR3 bases are TGCGCCAGCAGCCAAGTCGGCGGGGGGGCCGTAGATACGCAGTATTTT. Amino acids: CASSQVGGGAVDTQYF. The rearrangement joins TRBV4-3 to TRBJ2-3; 9 bases map to TRBD2. Trimming cost V 1 base and J 5 bases; bases outside gene matches: 7. This CDR3 region has 16 residues. Per the germline V gene, CDR1 is LGHNA and CDR2 is YSLEER.

Concerning this clone: The sample has other DNA sequences that encode this CDR3 too. For the CDR3, the DNA is TGTGCCAGCAGTTACGGCTGGGGAGATACGCAGTATTTT. Translation: CASSYGWGDTQYF. The rearrangement joins TRBV6-5 to TRBJ2-3; the D is unclear. Germline V gene lookup returns CDR1 MNHEY and CDR2 SVGAGI. The CDR3 contains 13 residues. V lost 2 bases, J lost 5 bases, and 8 bases lay in between.

CDR3 in DNA: TGTGCCAGCAGGGCACGGGACGTAAGTTCACCCCTCCACTTT. This codes for CASRARDVSSPLHF. The chain has TRBV7-9 and TRBJ1-6; D possibly corresponds to TRBD1 (5 bases). There are 14 residues in the CDR3. Germline CDR1 is SEHNR and CDR2 is FQNEAQ (reference sequence). V was clipped by 6 bases and J by 9 bases, with 15 bases between them. The full variable domain, in which reference TRBV7-9 and TRBJ1-6 provide the parts outside the CDR3, is DTGVSQNPRHKITKRGQNVTFRCDPISEHNRLYWYRQTLGQGPEFLTYFQNEAQLEKSRLLSDRFSAERPKGSFSTLEIQRTEQGDSAMYLCASRARDVSSPLHFGNGTRLTVT.

The chain links TRBV11-3 to TRBJ2-3, with a tentative D call TRBD2 (6 bases). Trimming took 7 bases from V and 1 from J, leaving 9 bases between them. The CDR3 is made up of 13 amino acids. Germline CDR1 SGHNT, CDR2 YENEEA. The CDR3 coding sequence is TGTGCCAGCAAGCGGAGGGGCACAGATACGCAGTATTTT. It translates to CASKRRGTDTQYF.

This clone was recorded a few times. This sequence joins TRBV5-1 and TRBJ1-4, with TRBD1 matching over 7 bases. CDR1 and CDR2 (germline): SGHRS, YFSETQ. CDR3 length: 15 amino acids. J gave up 4 bases and V 0 bases, and 3 bases lay outside the gene matches. CDR3 sequence (DNA): TGCGCCAGCAGCTTGGGACAGGGCCTTAATGAAAAACTGTTTTTT. Its translation is CASSLGQGLNEKLFF.

The rearrangement links TRBV6-5 to TRBJ1-2; 10 bases are a match to TRBD1. The germline V gene has CDR1 MNHEY and CDR2 SVGAGI. There are 15 residues in the CDR3. Unmatched junction bases numbered 11, after V lost 5 bases and J lost 8 bases. The CDR3: CASSASGQGRGGYTF. As DNA, the CDR3 is TGTGCCAGCAGTGCTTCGGGACAGGGGCGCGGCGGCTACACCTTC.

The chain couples TRBV28 to TRBJ2-7; D remains unclear. CDR3 length equals 11 residues. Germline CDR1 is MDHEN and CDR2 is SYDVKM. V dropped 1 base and J dropped 5 bases, with 3 bases sitting between them. The DNA of the CDR3 is TGTGCCAGCAGTTTATCACACGAGCAGTACTTC. It specifies CASSLSHEQYF.

This chain links TRBV7-8 with TRBJ1-3; D perhaps matches TRBD1 (6 bases). The CDR3 covers 11 residues. With 6 bases removed from V and 9 bases from J, the gap between germline ends came to 9 bases. Germline loops: CDR1 SGHVS, CDR2 FQNEAQ. CDR3 in DNA: TGTGCCAGCAGTGGGGGCGGCACCATATATTTT. As protein: CASSGGGTIYF.

The chain combines TRBV6-5 with TRBJ2-7, with TRBD1 as a possible D gene (6 bases). The V and J ends lost 2 bases and 1 base respectively, with 9 bases between them. Looked up from germline, CDR1 is MNHEY and CDR2 is SVGAGI. This CDR3 comprises 14 residues. The CDR3 region is CASSYRGISYEQYF. In DNA form, the CDR3 reads TGTGCCAGCAGTTACAGGGGGATTTCCTACGAGCAGTACTTC.

The chain combines TRBV9 with TRBJ2-3; D might be TRBD1 (5 bases). CDR1 is SGDLS and CDR2 is YYNGEE in the germline V gene. The length of the CDR3 is 15 residues. Deletions cut 4 bases from V and 6 bases from J, with 18 bases between. The CDR3 sequence is CASSPTHRSGDTQYF. CDR3 nucleotides: TGTGCCAGCAGCCCCACCCACAGGTCTGGGGATACGCAGTATTTT.

V usage is TRBV6-6 and J usage is TRBJ1-1; the D is unclear. Trimming shortened V by 0 bases and J by 3 bases, and 5 bases separated the two germline ends. This CDR3 has 13 residues. Germline values: CDR1 MNHNY, CDR2 SVGAGI (reference sequence). The CDR3 spells CASSYSTYTEAFF. DNA for the CDR3: TGTGCCAGCAGTTACTCGACTTACACTGAAGCTTTCTTT.

This sequence joins TRBV19 and TRBJ2-3; D remains ambiguous. Looked up from germline, CDR1 is LNHDA and CDR2 is SQIVND (reference sequence). Trimming stripped 5 bases from V and 5 bases from J, with 8 bases between. The CDR3 contains 12 residues. The CDR3 region has the DNA TGTGCCAGTAGTGAAAGACGAGATACGCAGTATTTT. It is translated as CASSERRDTQYF.

The gene calls are TRBV28 and TRBJ2-5; 12 bases map to TRBD2. J gave up 5 bases and V 6 bases, and 7 bases lay outside the gene matches. Germline loops: CDR1 MDHEN, CDR2 SYDVKM. The CDR3 is 15 amino acids. The CDR3 here is CASRPSGGAGETQYF. DNA for the CDR3: TGTGCCAGCAGACCTAGCGGGGGGGCCGGGGAGACCCAGTACTTC.

As for this clone: Relative to the germline gene, one junction end is altered; a read error may explain this. The rearrangement links TRBV5-1 to TRBJ2-1; maybe TRBD1 (9 bases). From germline, CDR1 is SGHRS and CDR2 YFSETQ. This CDR3 spans 13 amino acids. The CDR3 spells CASSLAGRGQGVF. CDR3 nucleotide sequence: TGCGCCAGCAGCTTGGCCGGGAGGGGACAGGGAGTCTTC.

The chain is built from TRBV11-2 and TRBJ2-1; TRBD2 matches at 10 bases. Germline V gene lookup returns CDR1 SGHAT and CDR2 FQNNGV. Trimming removed 0 bases from V and 4 bases from J; junction bases left unmatched: 3. The CDR3 length is 16 residues. CDR3 DNA sequence: TGTGCCAGCAGCTTAGAGTTACTAGCGGGATACAATGAGCAGTTCTTC. Protein sequence: CASSLELLAGYNEQFF.

The rearrangement uses TRBV5-4 and TRBJ1-2; no firm D call. The CDR3 consists of 14 residues. V was shortened by 4 bases and J by 7 bases, with 17 bases between the two germline ends. Germline V gives CDR1 SGHNT, CDR2 YYREEE (reference sequence). The CDR3 protein is CASSRAAGETGYTF. The CDR3 region has the DNA TGTGCCAGCAGCCGGGCGGCCGGAGAGACTGGCTACACCTTC.

This clone was found a few times. The V and J genes are TRBV6-1 and TRBJ2-2; D is possibly TRBD1 (5 bases). Germline V gene lookup returns CDR1 MNHNS and CDR2 SASEGT. Trimming took off 4 bases at V and 8 bases at J, with 11 bases between the two ends. The CDR3 has 13 residues. CDR3 residues: CASSVKGWGELFF. CDR3 DNA: TGTGCCAGCAGTGTTAAGGGGTGGGGGGAGCTGTTTTTT.

V is TRBV7-2 and J is TRBJ1-2; 11 bases align to TRBD1. Germline CDR1 reads SGHTA; CDR2 reads FQGNSA. This CDR3 is 14 amino acids long. V shed 3 bases and J 6 bases; nucleotides not matched to a gene: 3. The CDR3 coding sequence is TGTGCCAGCAGCTTCGCGGGACAGGGGGATGGCTACACCTTC. This encodes CASSFAGQGDGYTF.

The CDR3 nucleotides read TGTGCCAGCTCACCGAACAGGGTTGGTGTAGGCACCGGGGAGCTGTTTTTT. This sequence encodes CASSPNRVGVGTGELFF. The V gene is TRBV18, the J gene TRBJ2-2, with D possibly matching TRBD1 (6 bases). There are 17 residues in the CDR3. V lost 3 bases to trimming and J lost 4 bases, with 18 bases between them. Germline V CDR1 and CDR2: KGHSH, LQKENI.